The T cell receptor beta chain under discussion was sequenced for a study of T cells in localized non-small cell lung cancer. In the case of this clone: Its matching antigen is unknown.

Sequencing was performed with immunoSEQ multiplex PCR; in TCRdb, only in-frame clones are kept and a portion is missing. The table has around 26,000 clones, 85% to 90% seen once. The study's findings and limits: Across samples, adjacent lung featured a median roughly 60 of the top 100 tumor clones.

Trimming removed 3 bases at V and 2 bases at J, with 4 bases between. This CDR3 contains 13 residues. Germline V gene sequence: CDR1 WSHSY, CDR2 SAAADI. Material: peripheral blood, obtained before any cancer treatment. This TCR came from a woman aged 18 to 55 with stage I lung adenocarcinoma. The V and J genes are TRBV10-2 and TRBJ2-2; D is ambiguous. CDR3 loop: CASSDLNTGELFF. Here the CDR3 DNA reads TGCGCCAGCAGTGACTTAAACACCGGGGAGCTGTTTTTT.